Detailed here is one T cell receptor beta chain. The PCR made use of 60 Vbeta and 13 Jbeta primers. Profiled with immunoSEQ multiplex PCR; TCRdb holds only in-frame clones, not every one. The sample shows approximately 110,000 clones, roughly 13% of them seen only once. The CDR3 length is 10 residues. The germline V gene has CDR1 DFQATT and CDR2 SNEGSKA (reference sequence). The ends were cut back, 6 bases at V and 4 bases at J, with 4 bases in the middle. These data are taken from a study of cytomegalovirus exposure and HLA in healthy donors. Sampled while nominally healthy, donors likely had unrecorded immune exposures.

This chain connects TRBV20-1 to TRBJ2-1; no definite D call. The sequencing sample was made of PBMCs. This receptor was taken from a middle-aged man in good health and CMV-seropositive. CDR3 DNA: TGCAGTGCCCTATACAATGAGCAGTTCTTC. This translates into CSALYNEQFF.